This TCR beta chain emerged from a study of breast tumors, draining lymph nodes, adjacent tissues. Broader study findings: The lymph node origin of tumor T cells was framed as consistent with a hypothesis, not demonstrated. Compared with lymph nodes, tumors were less diverse; compared with nontumor tissue, more.

Trimming pared 6 bases from V and 2 bases from J, leaving 11 bases between. Germline lookup yields CDR1 DFQATT and CDR2 SNEGSKA (reference sequence). This CDR3 is built from 12 residues. Axillary draining lymph nodes of breast cancer patients supplied the node samples. This clonotype occurred many times. Antigen: not known. A single record per CDR3 protein comes from TCRdb applying MiXCR to the multiplex PCR reads. The profile shows some 120,000 distinct CDR3 sequences, approximately 20% of them singletons. This receptor was identified in a female donor with breast cancer. Some clones in this sample may be carry-over from other donors' samples. Sequenced material: axillary lymph node tissue. The rearrangement joins TRBV20-1 to TRBJ2-7, with unresolved D. The CDR3 loop is CSASGVTYEQYF. CDR3 nucleotide sequence: TGCAGTGCGAGTGGCGTCACCTACGAGCAGTACTTC.